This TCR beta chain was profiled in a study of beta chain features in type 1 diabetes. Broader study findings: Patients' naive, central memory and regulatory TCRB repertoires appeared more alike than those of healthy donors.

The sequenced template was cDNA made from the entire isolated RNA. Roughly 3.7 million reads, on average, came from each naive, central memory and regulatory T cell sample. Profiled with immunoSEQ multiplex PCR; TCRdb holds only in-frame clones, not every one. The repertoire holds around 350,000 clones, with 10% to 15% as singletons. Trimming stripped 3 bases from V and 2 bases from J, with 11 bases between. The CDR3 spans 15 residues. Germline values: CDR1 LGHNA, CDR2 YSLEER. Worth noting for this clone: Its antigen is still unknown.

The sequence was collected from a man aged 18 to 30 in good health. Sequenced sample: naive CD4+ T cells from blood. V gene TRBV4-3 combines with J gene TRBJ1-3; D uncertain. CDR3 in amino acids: CASSQGRKPGNTIYF. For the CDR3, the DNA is TGCGCCAGCAGCCAGGGGAGGAAGCCTGGAAACACCATATATTTT.